This passage covers 26 T cell receptor beta chains from one sample sequenced in a study of cytomegalovirus exposure and HLA in healthy donors. 13 Jbeta primers and 60 Vbeta primers were used for the PCR. Libraries were prepared by immunoSEQ multiplex PCR; TCRdb keeps only in-frame clonotypes and omits some of them. The table lists about 190,000 clones, about 80% of them singletons. The source material was PBMCs. These receptors originate from a middle-aged woman in good health and CMV-seronegative.

The genes are TRBV7-3 and TRBJ2-7; possibly TRBD2 for D (5 bases). This CDR3 is built from 15 residues. CDR1 and CDR2 from the germline V gene are SGHTA and FQGTGA. V lost 0 bases and J lost 6, with 15 bases in between. The DNA for the CDR3 is TGTGCCAGCAGCTTAACCGGGGATCCCATGAGCGAGCAGTACTTC. The encoded protein is CASSLTGDPMSEQYF.

This clone has just a few counts. This chain connects TRBV18 to TRBJ2-2, with D perhaps TRBD1 (5 bases). This CDR3 contains 15 residues. From germline, CDR1 is KGHSH and CDR2 LQKENI. V was cut by 2 bases and J by 4 bases, with 11 bases left in between. Written as DNA, the CDR3 is TGTGCCAGCTCACCAGGCGTTCAGGGCACCGGGGAGCTGTTTTTT. It codes for CASSPGVQGTGELFF. The full variable domain, completed using reference TRBV18 and TRBJ2-2, is NAGVMQNPRHLVRRRGQEARLRCSPMKGHSHVYWYRQLPEEGLKFMVYLQKENIIDESGMPKERFSAEFPKEGPSILRIQQVVRGDSAAYFCASSPGVQGTGELFFGEGSRLTVL.

This clone came up once. The rearrangement links TRBV27 to TRBJ1-2, with D possibly matching TRBD1 (6 bases). Per the germline V gene, CDR1 is MNHEY and CDR2 is SMNVEV (reference sequence). The ends were cut back, 1 base at V and 6 bases at J, with 12 bases in the middle. The CDR3 runs to 14 residues. The CDR3 loop is CASSLFSQGDGYTF. DNA of the CDR3: TGTGCCAGCAGTTTATTTTCACAGGGAGATGGCTACACCTTC.

This sequence joins TRBV12-5 and TRBJ2-7; 8 bases are shared with TRBD2. V was clipped by 8 bases and J by 6 bases; unmatched bases: 12. CDR1 and CDR2 (germline): LGHNT, FRNRAP. The CDR3 covers 14 residues. The CDR3 DNA sequence: TGTGCTAGTTCCCCTACGCGGGAGGACGGCGAGCAGTACTTC. Translating it yields CASSPTREDGEQYF.

The table lists this clone with a count of one. This chain joins TRBV5-1 and TRBJ1-1, with 8 positions matching TRBD1. Germline V gene data show CDR1 as SGHRS and CDR2 as YFSETQ. Trimming cost V 4 bases and J 8 bases; bases outside gene matches: 7. There are 13 residues in the CDR3. The CDR3 reads CASSPGQGPEAFF. As DNA, the CDR3 is TGCGCCAGCAGCCCAGGACAGGGCCCCGAAGCTTTCTTT.

This chain uses TRBV19 with TRBJ1-2; D might be TRBD1 (6 bases). The germline gives CDR1 LNHDA, CDR2 SQIVND (reference sequence). The V gene lost 4 bases and the J gene lost 8 bases, with 14 bases spanning the gap. CDR3 length: 13 amino acids. CDR3 loop: CASSTTGSVGYTF. Here the CDR3 DNA reads TGTGCCAGTAGTACCACAGGGTCGGTCGGCTACACCTTC.

A word on this clone: One end of the junction fails to match germline, which may point to a read error. The chain employs TRBV5-1 and TRBJ1-2; weak D call: TRBD1 (5 bases). Per the germline V gene, CDR1 is SGHRS and CDR2 is YFSETQ. There are 14 residues in the CDR3. The CDR3 nucleotides are TGCGCCAGCAGCTTGGGAGAACGGGACTATGGCCACACCTTC. Its protein product is CASSLGERDYGHTF.

The chain is built from TRBV5-3 and TRBJ1-1; D gene unclear. TRBV5-3 is an ORF for which the function is uncertain. V was shortened by 1 base and J by 5 bases, with 12 bases between the two germline ends. The CDR3 is 14 residues long. This CDR3 is CARSLSAGWTEAFF. CDR3 nucleotide sequence: TGTGCCAGAAGCTTGTCAGCAGGATGGACTGAAGCTTTCTTT.

The chain couples TRBV2 to TRBJ1-5, with TRBD1 matching over 9 bases. Trimming removed 7 bases from V and 4 bases from J; junction bases left unmatched: 8. This CDR3 has 15 amino acids. Germline V gene lookup returns CDR1 SNHLY and CDR2 FYNNEI. The chain's CDR3 is CASIPDRGQNQPQHF. CDR3 bases: TGTGCCAGCATTCCGGACAGGGGACAAAATCAGCCCCAGCATTTT.

The chain links TRBV11-2 to TRBJ2-5, with a possible D match to TRBD2 (5 bases). The CDR3 is 18 amino acids. The V gene lost 2 bases and the J gene lost 4 bases, with 23 bases spanning the gap. CDR1 is SGHAT and CDR2 is FQNNGV in the germline V gene. The CDR3: CASSLRELGSIVGETQYF. CDR3 nucleotides: TGTGCCAGCAGCTTAAGGGAGCTGGGATCGATTGTAGGAGAGACCCAGTACTTC.

V gene TRBV7-9 combines with J gene TRBJ1-4; the D is unclear. Germline CDR1 and CDR2: SEHNR and FQNEAQ (reference sequence). This CDR3 is 13 amino acids long. V shed 4 bases and J shed 8 bases, with 11 bases lying between them. CDR3 coding DNA: TGTGCCAGCAGCTCTTGGAGGGAAGAAAAACTGTTTTTT. It encodes CASSSWREEKLFF.

This clone was seen a single time. The chain has TRBV7-9 and TRBJ2-7; 9 nucleotides match TRBD1. The V gene end was trimmed by 4 bases and the J gene end by 4 bases; junction bases not matched to a gene: 5. Germline lookup yields CDR1 SEHNR and CDR2 FQNEAQ (reference sequence). CDR3 length equals 14 residues. The CDR3 bases are TGTGCCAGCAGCTCGGGACAGGGATTTTACGAGCAGTACGTC. It encodes CASSSGQGFYEQYV.

The V and J genes are TRBV29-1 and TRBJ2-2, with TRBD2 matching 10 bases. This CDR3 spans 15 amino acids. V lost 0 bases, J lost 7 bases, and 5 bases stayed unmatched. Germline CDR1 and CDR2: SQVTM and ANQGSEA. The CDR3 spells CSVEELAGHDGELFF. The DNA for the CDR3 is TGCAGCGTTGAAGAACTAGCGGGACACGACGGGGAGCTGTTTTTT.

The rearrangement links TRBV6-5 to TRBJ2-7, with unresolved D. The CDR3 runs to 13 residues. Looked up from germline, CDR1 is MNHEY and CDR2 is SVGAGI. The germline V and J ends were trimmed by 2 bases and 3 bases, with 8 bases remaining between them. CDR3 in DNA: TGTGCCAGCAGTTACGGCCAGAACTACGAGCAGTACTTC. Translation: CASSYGQNYEQYF.

Details on this clone: The same CDR3 is also encoded by other DNA sequences in this sample. This chain joins TRBV4-1 and TRBJ2-5, with D perhaps matching TRBD1 (6 bases). This CDR3 spans 16 amino acids. Trimming took off 2 bases at V and 4 bases at J, with 17 bases between the two ends. Germline V gives CDR1 MGHRA, CDR2 YSYEKL. The CDR3 here is CASSQYIDRSGETQYF. The CDR3 DNA follows: TGCGCCAGCAGCCAATACATCGACAGGTCTGGAGAGACCCAGTACTTC.

This chain joins TRBV7-2 and TRBJ1-2; 8 nucleotides align to TRBD1. The CDR3 spans 15 residues. Germline CDR1 and CDR2: SGHTA and FQGNSA. Germline trimming cut 1 base from V and 2 bases from J; bases unmatched to any gene: 3. The CDR3 loop reads CASSLGTGGNYGYTF. In DNA, the CDR3 is TGTGCCAGCAGCTTAGGTACAGGGGGGAACTATGGCTACACCTTC.

This clone was seen only a few times. The chain links TRBV2 to TRBJ2-7; TRBD1 matches at 7 bases. The CDR3 totals 13 residues. CDR1 is SNHLY and CDR2 is FYNNEI in the germline V gene. The V and J ends lost 7 bases and 7 bases, in that order; junction bases with no gene match: 10. CDR3 nucleotide sequence: TGTGCCAGCAATAGACAGGGTCCGGGAGAGCAGTACTTC. Amino acids: CASNRQGPGEQYF.

The gene calls are TRBV5-1 and TRBJ2-1, with 7 nucleotides matching TRBD1. V lost 0 bases to trimming and J lost 3 bases; unmatched junction nucleotides: 6. The CDR3 has 16 residues. Germline V gene data show CDR1 as SGHRS and CDR2 as YFSETQ. CDR3 sequence: CASSLEAAGGYNEQFF. The CDR3 DNA sequence: TGCGCCAGCAGCTTGGAAGCGGCAGGGGGCTACAATGAGCAGTTCTTC.

The chain uses TRBV6-1 and TRBJ2-2, with TRBD1 matching over 9 bases. The CDR3 contains 15 residues. The V and J ends lost 5 bases and 3 bases, in that order; junction bases with no gene match: 4. Germline CDR1 is MNHNS and CDR2 is SASEGT. The CDR3 loop is CASSWDRVDTGELFF. CDR3 DNA: TGTGCCAGCAGTTGGGACAGGGTGGACACCGGGGAGCTGTTTTTT.

The chain combines TRBV11-3 with TRBJ2-1, with 10 nucleotides matching TRBD1. The germline gives CDR1 SGHNT, CDR2 YENEEA. The V segment lost 2 bases and the J segment 9 bases; nucleotides outside the gene matches: 13. CDR3 length: 17 residues. The CDR3 loop is CASSLRASRTGGTEQFF. CDR3 DNA: TGTGCCAGCAGCTTAAGGGCTAGTCGGACAGGGGGTACTGAGCAGTTCTTC.

The chain recombines TRBV9 with TRBJ2-7, with D tentatively TRBD1 (7 bases). This CDR3 spans 15 amino acids. Germline V gene sequence: CDR1 SGDLS, CDR2 YYNGEE. Trimming cost V 2 bases and J 6 bases, with 18 bases left between them. The DNA for the CDR3 is TGTGCCAGCAGCGTTAGACAGGGAGGCAGGTCCGAGCAGTACTTC. Its translation: CASSVRQGGRSEQYF.

The rearrangement uses TRBV2 and TRBJ1-1, with no clear D. CDR1 SNHLY and CDR2 FYNNEI come from the germline V gene. This CDR3 has 15 residues. V was clipped by 0 bases and J by 1 base, with 9 bases between them. In nucleotides, the CDR3 is TGTGCCAGCAGTGAAGCGCTAGGTGGGAACACTGAAGCTTTCTTT. Protein: CASSEALGGNTEAFF.

This rearrangement joins TRBV5-6 to TRBJ2-5; possibly TRBD2 for D (5 bases). Trimming stripped 2 bases from V and 3 bases from J, with 8 bases between. There are 13 residues in the CDR3. In germline, CDR1 is SGHDT, CDR2 YYEEEE. Here the CDR3 DNA reads TGTGCCAGCAGCTTCGGACTTGAAGAGACCCAGTACTTC. Translated: CASSFGLEETQYF.

This chain links TRBV5-3 with TRBJ2-6, with D possibly TRBD1 on 6 matching bases. TRBV5-3 is an ORF, with its function uncertain. V was clipped by 0 bases and J by 0 bases, with 10 bases between them. The CDR3 extends over 17 amino acids. CDR3 residues: CARSLVDSLSGANVLTF. The CDR3 DNA reads TGTGCCAGAAGCTTGGTGGACAGTCTCTCTGGGGCCAACGTCCTGACTTTC.

This clone came up a few times. This chain links TRBV4-3 with TRBJ1-1; 10 bases agree with TRBD1. V lost 0 bases to trimming and J lost 2 bases; unmatched junction nucleotides: 6. Germline V lookup: CDR1 LGHNA, CDR2 YSLEER. The CDR3 runs 17 residues. CDR3 nucleotide sequence: TGCGCCAGCAGCCAAGATATCGGGACAGGGGTAAACACTGAAGCTTTCTTT. Its protein is CASSQDIGTGVNTEAFF.

The V gene is TRBV5-8, the J gene TRBJ2-7; either TRBD1 or TRBD2 may supply D (6 bases each). Trimming removed 0 bases at V and 6 bases at J, with 13 bases between. Looked up from germline, CDR1 is SGHTS and CDR2 is YDEGEE. This CDR3 is built from 14 residues. The CDR3: CASSLAGGGGEQYV. The CDR3 DNA reads as TGTGCCAGCAGCTTGGCTGGCGGAGGGGGCGAGCAGTACGTC.